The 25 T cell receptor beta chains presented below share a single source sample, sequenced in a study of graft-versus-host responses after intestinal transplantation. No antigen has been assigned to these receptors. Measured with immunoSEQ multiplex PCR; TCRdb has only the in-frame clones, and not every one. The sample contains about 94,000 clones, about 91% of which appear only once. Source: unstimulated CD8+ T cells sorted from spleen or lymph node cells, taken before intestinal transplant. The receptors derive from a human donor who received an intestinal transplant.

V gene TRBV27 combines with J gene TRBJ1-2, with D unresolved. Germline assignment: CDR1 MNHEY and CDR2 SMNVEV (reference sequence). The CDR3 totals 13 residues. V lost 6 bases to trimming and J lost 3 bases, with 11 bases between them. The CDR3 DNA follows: TGTGCCAGCAGCGCGGGGAGTTACTATGGCTACACCTTC. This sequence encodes CASSAGSYYGYTF.

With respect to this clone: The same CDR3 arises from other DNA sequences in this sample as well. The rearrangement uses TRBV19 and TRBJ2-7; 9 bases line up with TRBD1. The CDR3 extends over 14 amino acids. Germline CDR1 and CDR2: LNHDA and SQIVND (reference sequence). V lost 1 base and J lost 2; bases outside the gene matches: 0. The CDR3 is CASSIGQGAYEQYF. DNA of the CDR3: TGTGCCAGTAGTATAGGACAGGGGGCCTACGAGCAGTACTTC.

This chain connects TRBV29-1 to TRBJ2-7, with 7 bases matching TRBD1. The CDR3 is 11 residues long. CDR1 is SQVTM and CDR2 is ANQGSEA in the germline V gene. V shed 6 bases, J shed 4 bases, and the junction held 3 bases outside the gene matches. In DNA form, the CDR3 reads TGCAGCGTCGAACAGGGGTACGAGCAGTACTTC. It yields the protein CSVEQGYEQYF.

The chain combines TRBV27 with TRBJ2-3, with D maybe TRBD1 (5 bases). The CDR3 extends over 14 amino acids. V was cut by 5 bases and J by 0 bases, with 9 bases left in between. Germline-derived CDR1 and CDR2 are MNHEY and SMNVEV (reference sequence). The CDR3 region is CASSTWTSTDTQYF. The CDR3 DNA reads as TGTGCCAGCAGTACATGGACAAGCACAGATACGCAGTATTTT.

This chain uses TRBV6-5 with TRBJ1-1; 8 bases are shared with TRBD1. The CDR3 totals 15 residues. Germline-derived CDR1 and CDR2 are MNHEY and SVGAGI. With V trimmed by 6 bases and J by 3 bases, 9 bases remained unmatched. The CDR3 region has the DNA TGTGCCAGCAGCTGGATTCAGGGGGCGGACACTGAAGCTTTCTTT. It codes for CASSWIQGADTEAFF.

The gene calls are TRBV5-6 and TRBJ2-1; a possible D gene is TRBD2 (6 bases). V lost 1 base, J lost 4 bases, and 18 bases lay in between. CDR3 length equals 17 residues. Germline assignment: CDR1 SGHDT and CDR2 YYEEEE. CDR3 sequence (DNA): TGTGCCAGCAGCTTGTCCCCGCTAGCGATGGGGTACAATGAGCAGTTCTTC. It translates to CASSLSPLAMGYNEQFF.

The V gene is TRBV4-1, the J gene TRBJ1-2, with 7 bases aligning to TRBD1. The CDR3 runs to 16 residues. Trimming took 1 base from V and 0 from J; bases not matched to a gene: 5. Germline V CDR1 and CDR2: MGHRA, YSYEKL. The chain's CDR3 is CASSQVGTAANYGYTF. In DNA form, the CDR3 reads TGCGCCAGCAGCCAAGTGGGGACAGCAGCTAACTATGGCTACACCTTC.

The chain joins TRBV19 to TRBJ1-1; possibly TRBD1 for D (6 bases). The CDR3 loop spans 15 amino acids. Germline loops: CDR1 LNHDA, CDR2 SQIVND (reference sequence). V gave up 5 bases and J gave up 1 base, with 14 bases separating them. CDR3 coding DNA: TGTGCCAGTAGTTTAACAGGGAAGGGGAACACTGAAGCTTTCTTT. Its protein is CASSLTGKGNTEAFF.

The CDR3 region has the DNA TGTGCCAGCAGTTTATCGAGTCGGGGTACTTACGAGCAGTACTTC. Its translation is CASSLSSRGTYEQYF. The V gene is TRBV27, the J gene TRBJ2-7, with TRBD2 as a possible D gene (5 bases). Per the germline V gene, CDR1 is MNHEY and CDR2 is SMNVEV (reference sequence). Trimming removed 0 bases at V and 4 bases at J, with 13 bases between. The CDR3 covers 15 residues.

The CDR3 sequence is CASTKLAGTYNEQFF. In DNA, the CDR3 is TGTGCCAGCACCAAACTAGCGGGAACCTACAATGAGCAGTTCTTC. The chain carries TRBV6-6 and TRBJ2-1, with 10 positions matching TRBD2. CDR3 size: 15 residues. J gave up 2 bases and V 7 bases, and 5 bases lay outside the gene matches. The V gene's germline CDR1 is MNHNY and CDR2 SVGAGI (reference sequence).

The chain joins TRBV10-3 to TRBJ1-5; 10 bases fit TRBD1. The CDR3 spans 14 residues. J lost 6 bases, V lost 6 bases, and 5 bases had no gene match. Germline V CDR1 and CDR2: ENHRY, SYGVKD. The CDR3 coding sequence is TGTGCCATCAGCAGGGACAGGGGCCCTCAGCCCCAGCATTTT. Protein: CAISRDRGPQPQHF.

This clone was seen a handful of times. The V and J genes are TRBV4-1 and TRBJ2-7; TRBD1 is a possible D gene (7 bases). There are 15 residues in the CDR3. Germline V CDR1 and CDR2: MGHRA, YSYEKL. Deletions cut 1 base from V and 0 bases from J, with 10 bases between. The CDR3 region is CASSQAQGGSYEQYF. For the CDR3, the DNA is TGCGCCAGCAGCCAAGCCCAGGGGGGCTCCTACGAGCAGTACTTC.

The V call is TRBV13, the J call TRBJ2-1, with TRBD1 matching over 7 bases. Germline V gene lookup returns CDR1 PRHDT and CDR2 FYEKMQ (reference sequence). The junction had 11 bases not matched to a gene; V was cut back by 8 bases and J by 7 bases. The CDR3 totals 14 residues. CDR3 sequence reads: CASWISTGENEQFF. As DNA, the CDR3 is TGTGCCAGCTGGATATCTACAGGGGAGAATGAGCAGTTCTTC.

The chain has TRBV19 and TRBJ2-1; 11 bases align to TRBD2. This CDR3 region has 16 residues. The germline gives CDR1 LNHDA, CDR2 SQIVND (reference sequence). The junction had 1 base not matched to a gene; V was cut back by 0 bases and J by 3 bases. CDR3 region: CASSIELAGVYNEQFF. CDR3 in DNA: TGTGCCAGTAGTATAGAACTAGCGGGGGTCTACAATGAGCAGTTCTTC.

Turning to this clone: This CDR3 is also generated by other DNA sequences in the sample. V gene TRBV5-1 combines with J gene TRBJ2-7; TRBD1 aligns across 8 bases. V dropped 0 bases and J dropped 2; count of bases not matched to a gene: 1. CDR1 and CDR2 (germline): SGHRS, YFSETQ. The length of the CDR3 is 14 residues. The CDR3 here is CASSLDRGTYEQYF. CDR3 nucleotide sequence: TGCGCCAGCAGCTTGGACAGGGGGACCTACGAGCAGTACTTC.

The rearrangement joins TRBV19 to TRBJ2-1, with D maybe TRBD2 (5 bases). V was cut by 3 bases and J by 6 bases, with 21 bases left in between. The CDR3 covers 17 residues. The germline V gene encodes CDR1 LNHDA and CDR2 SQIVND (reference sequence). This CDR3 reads CASSIESGIPPVNEQFF. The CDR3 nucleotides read TGTGCCAGTAGTATTGAGAGCGGTATCCCCCCGGTCAATGAGCAGTTCTTC.

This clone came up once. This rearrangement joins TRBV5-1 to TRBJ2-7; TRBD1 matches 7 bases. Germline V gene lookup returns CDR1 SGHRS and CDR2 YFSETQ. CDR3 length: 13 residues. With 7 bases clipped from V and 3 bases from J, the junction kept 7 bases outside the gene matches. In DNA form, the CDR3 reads TGCGCCAGCGCCGTGGGGACAGACTACGAGCAGTACTTC. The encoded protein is CASAVGTDYEQYF.

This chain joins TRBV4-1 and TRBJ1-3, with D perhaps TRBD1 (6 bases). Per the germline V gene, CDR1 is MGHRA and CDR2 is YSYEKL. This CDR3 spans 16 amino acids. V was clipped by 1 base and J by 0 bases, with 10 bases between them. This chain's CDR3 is CASSQGGGYSGNTIYF. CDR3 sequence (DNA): TGCGCCAGCAGCCAAGGAGGGGGATACTCTGGAAACACCATATATTTT.

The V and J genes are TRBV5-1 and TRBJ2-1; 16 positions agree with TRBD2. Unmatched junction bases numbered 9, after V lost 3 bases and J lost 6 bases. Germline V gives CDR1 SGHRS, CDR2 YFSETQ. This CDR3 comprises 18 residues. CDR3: CASSSGTSGRAGGNEQFF. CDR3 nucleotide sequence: TGCGCCAGCAGCTCCGGGACTAGCGGGAGGGCCGGAGGCAATGAGCAGTTCTTC.

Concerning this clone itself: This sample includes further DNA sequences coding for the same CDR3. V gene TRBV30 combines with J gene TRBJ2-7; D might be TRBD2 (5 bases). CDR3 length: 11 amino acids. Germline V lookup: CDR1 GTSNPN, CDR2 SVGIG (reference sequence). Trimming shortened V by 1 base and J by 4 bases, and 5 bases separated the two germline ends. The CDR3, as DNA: TGTGCCTGGAGTGCGGGATACGAGCAGTACTTC. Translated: CAWSAGYEQYF.

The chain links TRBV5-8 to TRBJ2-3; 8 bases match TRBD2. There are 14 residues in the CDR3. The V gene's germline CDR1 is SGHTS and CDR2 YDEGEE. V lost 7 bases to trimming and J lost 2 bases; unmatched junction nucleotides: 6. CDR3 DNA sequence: TGTGCCAGCTCCCTCGGGGGGGACACAGATACGCAGTATTTT. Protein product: CASSLGGDTDTQYF.

The CDR3 loop reads CASSISRDRGVYEQYF. The DNA of the CDR3 is TGTGCCAGCAGCATATCCCGGGACAGGGGAGTCTACGAGCAGTACTTC. V gene TRBV7-9 combines with J gene TRBJ2-7; TRBD1 matches 10 bases. J gave up 3 bases and V 5 bases, and 10 bases lay outside the gene matches. The CDR3 totals 16 residues. CDR1 SEHNR and CDR2 FQNEAQ come from the germline V gene (reference sequence).

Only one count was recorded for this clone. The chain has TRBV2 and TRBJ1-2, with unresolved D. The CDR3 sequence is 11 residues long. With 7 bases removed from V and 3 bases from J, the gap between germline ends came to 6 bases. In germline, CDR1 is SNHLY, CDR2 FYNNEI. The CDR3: CASNRDYGYTF. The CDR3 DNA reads TGTGCCAGCAACCGGGACTATGGCTACACCTTC.

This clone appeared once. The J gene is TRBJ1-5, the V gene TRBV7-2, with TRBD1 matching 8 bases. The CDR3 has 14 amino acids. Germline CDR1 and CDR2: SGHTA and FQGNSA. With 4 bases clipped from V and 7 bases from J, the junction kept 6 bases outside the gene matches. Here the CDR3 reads CASSSRTGRQPQHF. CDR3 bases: TGTGCCAGCAGCTCGAGGACAGGGAGGCAGCCCCAGCATTTT.

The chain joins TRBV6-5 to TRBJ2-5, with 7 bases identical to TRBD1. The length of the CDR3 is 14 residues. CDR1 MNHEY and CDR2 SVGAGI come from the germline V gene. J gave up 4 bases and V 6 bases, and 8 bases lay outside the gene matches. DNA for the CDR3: TGTGCCAGCAGCGTTACAGGGGACCCAGAGACCCAGTACTTC. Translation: CASSVTGDPETQYF.